This T cell receptor beta chain is from a study of blood T cell repertoires in COVID-19. At the level of the study: The cDNA or gDNA used as material had been derived from T cells, B-cell-depleted T cells, or PBMCs.

The CDR3 extends over 15 amino acids. Germline CDR1 KGHDR, CDR2 SFDVKD. V gave up 2 bases and J gave up 8 bases; unmatched junction bases: 7. Sequenced by immunoSEQ multiplex PCR; TCRdb stores in-frame clones only, minus some. The sample contains 140,000 to 150,000 clones, roughly 80% of which appear only once. The J gene is TRBJ2-1, the V gene TRBV24-1, with 8 bases lining up with TRBD2. The source material was peripheral blood. The source of this sequence is a man between 65 and 79 years old who had recovered from COVID-19. The CDR3 DNA reads TGTGCCACCAGTGATTCGGGCCCGGGGGGGGATGAGCAGTTCTTC. The encoded protein is CATSDSGPGGDEQFF.